This T cell receptor (beta chain) was recorded in a study of blood T cell repertoires in COVID-19. About the study: In each case, the material was cDNA or gDNA derived from T cells, B-cell-depleted T cells, or PBMCs.

Enrolled through a virtual design, the participants were between about 18 and 100 years of age and came from about two dozen US areas. Among Cohort 3 donors, those recovered had two negative PCRs, clearance, or symptom resolution. CDR3 length equals 21 residues. With 7 bases clipped from V and 0 bases from J, the junction kept 16 bases outside the gene matches. In germline, CDR1 is MNHEY, CDR2 SMNVEV (reference sequence). Produced via immunoSEQ multiplex PCR; TCRdb's table is partial and in-frame only. The profile shows a few hundred thousand clones, about 91% of them singletons. Sequences were obtained from PBMCs or T cells enriched from blood (not recorded which). V and J are TRBV27 and TRBJ1-6, with 12 bases aligning to TRBD1. This clonotype originated in a woman aged 18-29 years who had recovered from COVID-19. The CDR3 nucleotides are TGTGCCAGCACCCTTTTGTCGGGACAGGGGGCTTCGAGCTCCTATAATTCACCCCTCCACTTT. This gives the protein CASTLLSGQGASSSYNSPLHF.